The text below deals with one TCR beta chain. The data stem from a study of T cell clones after liver transplantation. As for the study in general: In this trial, immunosuppression withdrawal was attempted within 2 years of liver transplant.

The CDR3 runs 15 residues. Per germline, CDR1 LGHNA and CDR2 YNFKEQ. The germline V and J ends were trimmed by 4 bases and 5 bases, with 17 bases remaining between them. Clones were read by immunoSEQ multiplex PCR, and TCRdb kept only the in-frame ones, dropping some. The sample lists roughly 100,000 clones, 82% occurring once. The source is a human donor who received a liver transplant. The V call is TRBV4-2, the J call TRBJ2-5, with a possible D match to TRBD2 (6 bases). This sample comprised CD4+ T cells from blood, obtained before liver transplant. The CDR3 DNA reads TGTGCCAGCAGCCCGGACCTGCGGGGTGCGGAGACCCAGTACTTC. Amino acid sequence: CASSPDLRGAETQYF.